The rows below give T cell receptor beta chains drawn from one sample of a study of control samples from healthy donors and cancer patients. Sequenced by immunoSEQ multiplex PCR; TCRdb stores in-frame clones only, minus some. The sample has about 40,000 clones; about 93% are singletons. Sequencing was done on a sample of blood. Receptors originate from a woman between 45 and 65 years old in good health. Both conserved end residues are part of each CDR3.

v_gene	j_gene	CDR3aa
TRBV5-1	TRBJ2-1	CASSPRFGGDNEQFF
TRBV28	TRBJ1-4	CASSLRGGGEKLFF
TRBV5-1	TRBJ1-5	CASSSGDVNQPQHF
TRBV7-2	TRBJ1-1	CASSLNTTAAFF
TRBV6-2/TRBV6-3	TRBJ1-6	CASSTQGAGNSPLHF
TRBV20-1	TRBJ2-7	CSAHLNEQYF
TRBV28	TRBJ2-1	CASNSFAVYNEQFF
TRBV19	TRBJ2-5	CDPRWVGRETQYF
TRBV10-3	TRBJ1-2	CAVDKGEGYGYTF
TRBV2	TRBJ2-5	CASTGTGGETQYF
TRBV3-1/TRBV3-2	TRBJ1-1	CASSLAPGLLNTEAFF
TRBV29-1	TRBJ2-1	CSVEVIAGTVKQFF
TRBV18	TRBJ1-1	CASSQNRGPGAGPEAFF
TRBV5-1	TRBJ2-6	CASSLVGAGANVLTF
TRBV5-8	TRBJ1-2	CASSFRARGDYGYTF
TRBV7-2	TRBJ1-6	CASSLQITGGSPLHF
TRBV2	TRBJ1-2	CASRTGTDYGYTF
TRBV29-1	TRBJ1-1	CSVVRGSNTEAFF
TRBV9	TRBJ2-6	CASSGKGGKRVLTF
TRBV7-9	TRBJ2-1	CASSPGTYNEQFF
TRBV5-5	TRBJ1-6	CASSLVQGRYSPLHF
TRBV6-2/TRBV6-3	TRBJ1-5	CASSLVGNSNQPQHF